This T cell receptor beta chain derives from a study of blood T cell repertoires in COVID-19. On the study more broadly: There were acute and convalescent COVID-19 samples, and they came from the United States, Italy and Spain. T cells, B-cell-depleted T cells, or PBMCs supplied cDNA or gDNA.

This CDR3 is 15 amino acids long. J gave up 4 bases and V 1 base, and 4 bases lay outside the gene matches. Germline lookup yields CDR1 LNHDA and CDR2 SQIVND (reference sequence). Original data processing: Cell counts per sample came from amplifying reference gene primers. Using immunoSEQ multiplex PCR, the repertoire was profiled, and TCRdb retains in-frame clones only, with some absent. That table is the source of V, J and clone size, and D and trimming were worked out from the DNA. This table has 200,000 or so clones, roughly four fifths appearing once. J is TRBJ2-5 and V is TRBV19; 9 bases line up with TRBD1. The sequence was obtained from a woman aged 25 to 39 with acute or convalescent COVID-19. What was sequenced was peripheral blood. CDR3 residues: CASSIGTGGAETQYF. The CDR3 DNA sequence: TGTGCCAGTAGTATAGGAACAGGGGGCGCAGAGACCCAGTACTTC.